This entry is about one T cell receptor (beta chain). The antigen is undetermined. Here immunoSEQ multiplex PCR was the method, and the copy in TCRdb shows in-frame clones only, minus some. This sample has nearly 95,000 clones; more than 80% occur once, and the top ten carry about 2.7%. The sample is drawn from a study of T cell responses to AZD1222 COVID-19 vaccine. Broader study findings: Donors skewed white British and female; clonal diversity was possibly underestimated.

The V end was cut by 5 bases, the J end by 2 bases, with 3 bases between. The CDR3 contains 12 residues. This sequence was found in an adult who received the AZD1222 COVID-19 vaccine. V usage is TRBV12-3 or TRBV12-4 and J usage is TRBJ2-2; no firm D call. Sequenced material: peripheral blood, taken 28 days after the second AZD1222 dose. CDR3 sequence reads: CASSENTGELFF. CDR3 sequence (DNA): TGTGCCAGCAGTGAAAACACCGGGGAGCTGTTTTTT.